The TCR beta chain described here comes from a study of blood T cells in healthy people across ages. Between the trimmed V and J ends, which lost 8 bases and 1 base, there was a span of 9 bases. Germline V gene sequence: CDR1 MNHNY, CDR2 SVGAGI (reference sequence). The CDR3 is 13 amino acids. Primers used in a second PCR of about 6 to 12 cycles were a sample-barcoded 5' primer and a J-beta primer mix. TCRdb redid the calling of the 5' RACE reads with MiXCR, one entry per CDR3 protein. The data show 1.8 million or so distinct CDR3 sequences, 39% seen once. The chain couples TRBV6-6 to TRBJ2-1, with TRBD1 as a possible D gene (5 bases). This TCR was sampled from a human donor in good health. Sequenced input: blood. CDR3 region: CASGALSYNEQFF. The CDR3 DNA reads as TGTGCCAGCGGGGCGTTATCCTACAATGAGCAGTTCTTC.